Listed below are T cell receptor beta chains from one sample, sequenced in a study of regulatory T cells in long-lasting Graves disease. TCRdb reanalysed the multiplex PCR reads using MiXCR and keeps one entry per CDR3 protein. The sample holds more than 450,000 distinct CDR3 sequences, about 16% seen once. A further study also used this sample, focusing on T cells in Graves' hyperthyroidism and ophthalmopathy.

Sequenced material: peripheral blood mononuclear cells (PBMCs), taken at new diagnosis, from a patient treated with antithyroid drugs. The receptors were gathered from a man aged 35 to 55 with Graves disease. Each CDR3 is given without its conserved first and last residue. The order of the fields is V gene, clone size, CDR3 protein. Only some rows state a clone size, as once, few, many or a class for expanded clones.

v_call: TRBV7-9; clone_size: -; cdr3_aa: ASSYTRTGEAYEQY
v_call: TRBV6-2/TRBV6-3; clone_size: many; cdr3_aa: ASTSTGVTDTQY
v_call: TRBV20-1; clone_size: many; cdr3_aa: STMGGPEQY
v_call: TRBV12-3/TRBV12-4; clone_size: many; cdr3_aa: ASSKGQAGTSGRGGQGTQY
v_call: TRBV12-3/TRBV12-4; clone_size: few; cdr3_aa: AGTPTENTEAF
v_call: TRBV3-1; clone_size: -; cdr3_aa: ASSHRDTYSPLH
v_call: TRBV18; clone_size: few; cdr3_aa: ASSPYSGLGVKEQY
v_call: TRBV5-8; clone_size: few; cdr3_aa: ASSLDGRFSDTQY
v_call: TRBV6-1; clone_size: many; cdr3_aa: ASSEAGDRAWETQY
v_call: TRBV27; clone_size: -; cdr3_aa: ASSFSGAQGGRGQY
v_call: TRBV7-9; clone_size: many; cdr3_aa: ASSLGTGTQY
v_call: TRBV28; clone_size: many; cdr3_aa: ASSPAGMNTGELF
v_call: TRBV5-1; clone_size: -; cdr3_aa: ASSFGTGREGSYNEQF
v_call: TRBV19; clone_size: few; cdr3_aa: ASSWRDRNTEAF
v_call: TRBV11-2; clone_size: many; cdr3_aa: ASSLVPGANQPQH
v_call: TRBV20-1; clone_size: -; cdr3_aa: SARKGSRAPYEQY
v_call: TRBV20-1; clone_size: -; cdr3_aa: SARASDRGLYEQY
v_call: TRBV28; clone_size: -; cdr3_aa: ASSWTGAYNEQF
v_call: TRBV2; clone_size: -; cdr3_aa: ASRKLAGTSGLETQY
v_call: TRBV28; clone_size: -; cdr3_aa: ASSPPARKDNEQF
v_call: TRBV11-2; clone_size: many; cdr3_aa: ASSDRGEGREQY
v_call: TRBV10-1; clone_size: -; cdr3_aa: ASSRTGGKQH
v_call: TRBV2; clone_size: many; cdr3_aa: ASSRGRSDNEQF
v_call: TRBV27; clone_size: -; cdr3_aa: ASSLLSGLAGVRNEQF
v_call: TRBV24-1; clone_size: many; cdr3_aa: ATSDSRSSYEQY
v_call: TRBV20-1; clone_size: few; cdr3_aa: SARTGATTNEKLF
v_call: TRBV7-3; clone_size: -; cdr3_aa: ASSLIQGNEQF
v_call: TRBV12-3/TRBV12-4; clone_size: -; cdr3_aa: ASSFHGVSSGNTIY
v_call: TRBV2; clone_size: once; cdr3_aa: ASSGRRGGYT
v_call: TRBV9; clone_size: -; cdr3_aa: ASSVDGREDTQY
v_call: TRBV12-3/TRBV12-4; clone_size: few; cdr3_aa: ASSLQKLKF
v_call: TRBV28; clone_size: many; cdr3_aa: ASSPLKGFGS
v_call: TRBV6-5; clone_size: many; cdr3_aa: ASSYGRSSLYTGELF
v_call: TRBV9; clone_size: few; cdr3_aa: ASSAISGTEAEQY
v_call: TRBV3-1; clone_size: many; cdr3_aa: ASSQVSSTAGTQY
v_call: TRBV12-3/TRBV12-4; clone_size: many; cdr3_aa: ASSSDRVRSPLH
v_call: TRBV4-1; clone_size: few; cdr3_aa: ASSHGTQAYEQY
v_call: TRBV20-1; clone_size: -; cdr3_aa: SAAAAGPSTDTQY
v_call: TRBV20-1; clone_size: -; cdr3_aa: SASSPTSGSRNEQF
v_call: TRBV28; clone_size: -; cdr3_aa: ASSSRDRGSSGANVLT
v_call: TRBV5-1; clone_size: -; cdr3_aa: ASSSDGGIGEQF
v_call: TRBV5-1; clone_size: -; cdr3_aa: ASSLEGLAGRHEQY
v_call: TRBV5-1; clone_size: -; cdr3_aa: ASSPPGVGTDTQY
v_call: TRBV5-1; clone_size: few; cdr3_aa: ASSRKRTSGAREGEQF
v_call: TRBV29-1; clone_size: -; cdr3_aa: SVEDRGGYNEQF
v_call: TRBV12-3/TRBV12-4; clone_size: many; cdr3_aa: ASSPTGGDTEAF
v_call: TRBV11-3; clone_size: many; cdr3_aa: ASSVGGTSRQETQY